This T cell receptor (beta chain) appears in the sequencing data of a study of regulatory T cells in long-lasting Graves disease. With 4 bases removed from V and 3 bases from J, the gap between germline ends came to 10 bases. Germline V gene sequence: CDR1 LNHNV, CDR2 YYDKDF (reference sequence). The CDR3 covers 14 residues. With iRepertoire HTBI primers and Arm-PCR of CDR3 regions, TCR beta libraries were built. MiXCR was run by TCRdb on the multiplex PCR reads, yielding one entry per CDR3 protein. The sample includes 350,000 to 450,000 distinct CDR3 sequences, about 11% of them seen just once. As to time point: newly diagnosed GD, antithyroid drugs for less than 3 months. TCR sequences were obtained from RNA taken from PBMCs. Patients were enrolled at an endocrinology department in Xi'an, China. These data also featured in a second study, about T cells in Graves' hyperthyroidism and ophthalmopathy. That paper notes: Those with hyperthyroidism were 18 to 65 years old, newly diagnosed, and ill for under 2 months. The blood repertoire included most of the expanded thyroid clonotypes above 0.001.

This sequence originates from a woman in her late teens or twenties with Graves disease. V is TRBV15 and J is TRBJ1-5; D gene unclear. The sample here was peripheral blood mononuclear cells (PBMCs), taken at new diagnosis, from a patient treated with antithyroid drugs. CDR3 in DNA: TGTGCCACCAGCATAACCCTTGACAATCAGCCCCAGCATTTT. As protein: CATSITLDNQPQHF.